Presented here are 5 T cell receptor beta chains from one specimen sequenced in a study of blood T cell repertoires in COVID-19. Clones were sequenced by immunoSEQ multiplex PCR, and TCRdb holds only the in-frame ones, with some missing. The table records 150,000 or so clones, around 80% of them present only once. Sample: peripheral blood. Receptor source: a woman in her 70s with acute or convalescent COVID-19.

The rearrangement links TRBV14 to TRBJ2-5, with 7 bases identical to TRBD1. Per the germline V gene, CDR1 is SGHDN and CDR2 is FVKESK. The CDR3 runs 14 residues. With 4 bases clipped from V and 1 base from J, the junction kept 3 bases outside the gene matches. The CDR3 region is CASSRGQRQETQYF. The CDR3 nucleotides read TGTGCCAGCAGCCGGGGACAGCGCCAAGAGACCCAGTACTTC.

The chain carries TRBV3-1 (or the pseudogene TRBV3-2) and TRBJ2-3; no clear D gene. The CDR3 sequence is 12 residues long. V shed 1 base and J shed 11 bases, with 10 bases lying between them. CDR1 and CDR2 (germline): LGHDT, YNNKEL (reference sequence). CDR3 sequence (DNA): TGTGCCAGCAGCCAAGGAATGGCTTTGCAGTATTTT. It codes for CASSQGMALQYF.

The chain uses TRBV5-1 and TRBJ1-1; maybe TRBD1 (6 bases). Trimming removed 6 bases from V and 4 bases from J, with 16 bases in between. CDR1 and CDR2 from the germline V gene are SGHRS and YFSETQ. The length of the CDR3 is 14 residues. This CDR3 is CASIQGPTSTEAFF. The CDR3 DNA follows: TGCGCCAGCATACAGGGACCTACTAGCACTGAAGCTTTCTTT.

The rearrangement uses TRBV18 and TRBJ2-2, with 10 bases identical to TRBD1. The CDR3 sequence is 16 residues long. Germline V gives CDR1 KGHSH, CDR2 LQKENI. The J segment lost 5 bases and the V segment lost 3 bases, leaving 6 bases of the junction unmatched. The chain's CDR3 is CASSPSRQGATGELFF. CDR3 nucleotide sequence: TGTGCCAGCTCACCCTCCCGACAGGGGGCAACCGGGGAGCTGTTTTTT.

This sequence joins TRBV30 and TRBJ1-1, with D hard to call. Trimming shortened V by 0 bases and J by 5 bases, and 16 bases separated the two germline ends. This CDR3 is built from 15 residues. The germline gives CDR1 GTSNPN, CDR2 SVGIG (reference sequence). The CDR3 here is CAWSVYPRGRTEAFF. CDR3 nucleotides: TGTGCCTGGAGTGTATATCCCCGCGGAAGGACTGAAGCTTTCTTT.